This T cell receptor (beta chain) was identified in a study of blood T cell repertoires in COVID-19. Overall study context: The United States, Italy and Spain supplied acute and convalescent COVID-19 samples. From T cells, B-cell-depleted T cells, or PBMCs came the material, which was cDNA or gDNA.

This CDR3 is 14 amino acids long. Germline CDR1 reads SGHRS; CDR2 reads YFSETQ. The J segment lost 5 bases and the V segment lost 4 bases, leaving 7 bases of the junction unmatched. In the source study's methods: Amplification with reference gene primers provided the estimates of nucleated cell counts. TCRdb's table, derived via immunoSEQ multiplex PCR, lists solely in-frame clones and lacks some. V and J calls plus clone size are reproduced from that table; the DNA served to infer D and trimming. The table has about 26,000 clones, roughly 80% seen once. V is TRBV5-1 and J is TRBJ2-3; 7 bases match TRBD1. The sequenced material came from peripheral blood. The origin of this receptor is a human donor in a cohort sampled during active COVID-19. The CDR3 loop reads CASSEGAAQDTQYF. The CDR3 coding sequence is TGCGCCAGCAGCGAGGGGGCGGCACAAGATACGCAGTATTTT.